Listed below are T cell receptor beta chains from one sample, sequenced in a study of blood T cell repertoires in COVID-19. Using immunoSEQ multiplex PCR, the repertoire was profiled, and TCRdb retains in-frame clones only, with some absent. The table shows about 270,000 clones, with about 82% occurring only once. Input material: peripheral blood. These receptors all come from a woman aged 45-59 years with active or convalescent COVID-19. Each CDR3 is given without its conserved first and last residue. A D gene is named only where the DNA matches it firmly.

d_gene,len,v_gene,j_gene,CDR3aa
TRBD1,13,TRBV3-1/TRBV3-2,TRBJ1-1,ASSRPTGGGTEAF
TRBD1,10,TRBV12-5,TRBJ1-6,ASGTGAAPLH
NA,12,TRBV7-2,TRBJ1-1,ASSSMPGVTEAF
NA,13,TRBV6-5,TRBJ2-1,ASSPRGFSYNEQF
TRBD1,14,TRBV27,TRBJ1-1,ASRRQGVVLGTEAF
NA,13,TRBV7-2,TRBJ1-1,ASSFHRVGNTEAF
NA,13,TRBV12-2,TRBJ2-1,ASRLLAGTYNEQF
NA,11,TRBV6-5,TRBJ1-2,ASSTGRAYGYT
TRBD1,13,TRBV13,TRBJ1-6,ASSRNDRGRSPLH
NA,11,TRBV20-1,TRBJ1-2,SASKGGLRGYT
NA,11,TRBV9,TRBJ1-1,ASSVVRNTEAF
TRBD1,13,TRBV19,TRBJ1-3,ASTDRDRTGNTIY
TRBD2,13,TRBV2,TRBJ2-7,ASSPLAGLLYEQY
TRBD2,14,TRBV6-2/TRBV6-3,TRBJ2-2,ASSRSSGRGSGELF
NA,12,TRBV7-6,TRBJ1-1,ASSLTVMNTEAF
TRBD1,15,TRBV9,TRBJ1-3,ASSPITGGMSGNTIY
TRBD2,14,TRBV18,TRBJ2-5,ASSPPSVAGEETQY
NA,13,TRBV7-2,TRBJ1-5,ASSLVGGGNQPQH
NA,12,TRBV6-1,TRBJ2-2,ASSEGLGIGELF
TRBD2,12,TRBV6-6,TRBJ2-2,ASSRTSAKGELF
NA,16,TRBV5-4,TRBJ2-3,ASSFGLGSVREGNTQY
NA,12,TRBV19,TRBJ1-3,ASRPAVWLNTIY
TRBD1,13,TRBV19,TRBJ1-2,ASTADRGGVYGYT
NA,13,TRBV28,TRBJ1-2,ASRSSEAGNYGYT
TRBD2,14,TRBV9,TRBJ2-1,ASSVQTSGRSDEQF
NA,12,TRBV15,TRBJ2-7,ATSADRGGWGQY
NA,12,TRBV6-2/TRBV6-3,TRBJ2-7,ASSSGPGSYEQY
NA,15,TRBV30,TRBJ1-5,AWSVRLLRGLNQPQH
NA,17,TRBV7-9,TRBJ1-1,ASSLGGVAGGQLNTEAF
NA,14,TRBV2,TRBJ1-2,ASSETRTATNYGYT
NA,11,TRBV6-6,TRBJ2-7,ASSYQQSYEQY
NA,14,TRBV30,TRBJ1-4,AWSRFVQGVEEKLF
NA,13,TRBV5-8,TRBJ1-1,ASSYPERGNTEAF
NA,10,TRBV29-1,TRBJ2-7,SVERSRGEQY
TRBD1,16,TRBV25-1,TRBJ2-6,ASSPPGQMISGANVLT
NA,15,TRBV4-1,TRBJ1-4,ASSQDREQYGNEKLF
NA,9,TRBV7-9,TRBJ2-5,ASSVQGTQY
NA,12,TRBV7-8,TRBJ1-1,ASSLVLSNTEAF
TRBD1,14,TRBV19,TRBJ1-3,ASSRRGTGSGNTIY
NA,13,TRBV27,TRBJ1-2,ASSSSDGVRGGYT
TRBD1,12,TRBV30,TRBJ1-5,AWSVTGFNQPQH
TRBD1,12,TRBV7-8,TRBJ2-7,ASSYRQGFYEQY
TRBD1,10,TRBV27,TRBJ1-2,ASRSTGWGYT
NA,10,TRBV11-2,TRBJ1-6,ASSLAQGPLH
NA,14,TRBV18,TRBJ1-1,ASSPPPGARNTEAF
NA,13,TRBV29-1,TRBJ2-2,SVAGVRFKGGELF
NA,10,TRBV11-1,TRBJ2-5,ASSLAVETQY
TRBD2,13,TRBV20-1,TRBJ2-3,SASRASGSPDTQY
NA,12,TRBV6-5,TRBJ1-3,ASSPTWAGNTIY
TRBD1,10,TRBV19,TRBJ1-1,ASITTTGGAF
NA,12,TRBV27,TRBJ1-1,ASSLKQTNTEAF
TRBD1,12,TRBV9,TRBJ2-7,ASSGGQGSYEQY
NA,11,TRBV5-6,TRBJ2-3,ASSLSGTDTQY
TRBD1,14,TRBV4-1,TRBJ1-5,ASSPSGQGTPQPQH
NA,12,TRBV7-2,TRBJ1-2,ASSLALRSDGYT
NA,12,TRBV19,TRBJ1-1,ASSMEGFGTEAF
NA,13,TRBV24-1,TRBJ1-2,ATSGPDAGGYGYT
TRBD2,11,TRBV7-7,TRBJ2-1,ASSFSAGAEQF
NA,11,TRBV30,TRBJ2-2,AWRGKGAGELF